This TCR beta chain was recorded in a study of T cells in localized non-small cell lung cancer. Study outcomes and limitations: Increased T cell density in blood showed an association with longer overall survival. It was uninvolved adjacent lung that showed the highest T cell clonality, exceeding tumor. Heterogeneity within the tumor remains possible, as just one region underwent sequencing. Paired adjacent lung recovered a median around 52 of the top 100 tumor clones.

On this clone: Its target is unknown.

Using immunoSEQ multiplex PCR, the repertoire was profiled, and TCRdb retains in-frame clones only, with some absent. The sample lists some 3,600 clones; about 30% were seen once. The CDR3 consists of 13 residues. V was shortened by 5 bases and J by 1 base, with 6 bases between the two germline ends. Germline V gene sequence: CDR1 SGHDN, CDR2 FVKESK. This clonotype was obtained from a man aged 35 to 70 with stage II lung adenocarcinoma. The material was lung tumor tissue, obtained before any cancer treatment. This chain links TRBV14 with TRBJ2-1; perhaps TRBD2 as D (6 bases). In DNA, the CDR3 is TGTGCCAGCAGCGGGACTTCCTACAATGAGCAGTTCTTC. Protein: CASSGTSYNEQFF.